This TCR beta chain comes out of a study of naive and memory T cell subsets. Germline V gives CDR1 SGHTA, CDR2 FQGTGA. The V gene lost 0 bases and the J gene lost 5 bases, with 19 bases spanning the gap. This CDR3 region has 17 residues. Amplification of ligated cDNA took four PCR rounds with SP2 and nested alpha and beta constant primers. TCRdb called the 5' RACE reads again in MiXCR, with one record for every CDR3 protein. The table records 55,000 to 65,000 distinct CDR3 sequences, less than 10% of them present only once. A UMI-containing oligonucleotide was joined by 3' ligation to the TCR cDNA template.

The receptor was derived from a female donor in good health. This chain uses TRBV7-3 with TRBJ2-5; D might be TRBD1 (6 bases). The CDR3 sequence is CASSLTPTGTSEETQYF. The CDR3 DNA reads TGTGCCAGCAGCTTAACACCTACCGGGACAAGCGAGGAGACCCAGTACTTC. The full variable domain, rest sourced from reference TRBV7-3 and TRBJ2-5, is GAGVSQTPSNKVTEKGKYVELRCDPISGHTALYWYRQSLGQGPEFLIYFQGTGAADDSGLPNDRFFAVRPEGSVSTLKIQRTERGDSAVYLCASSLTPTGTSEETQYFGPGTRLLVL.